This record looks at one T cell receptor (beta chain) sequence and its context. The data derive from a study of OX40 agonist ivuxolimab in advanced cancers. Using immunoSEQ multiplex PCR, the repertoire was profiled, and TCRdb retains in-frame clones only, with some absent. The table has under 95,000 clones, about 80% seen once. The germline gives CDR1 LNHNV, CDR2 YYDKDF (reference sequence). V shed 1 base and J shed 4 bases, with 17 bases lying between them. This CDR3 is 16 amino acids long. This sequence joins TRBV15 and TRBJ2-7; tentative D call: TRBD1 (6 bases). The sample here was CD4+ or CD8+ T cells sorted from blood, taken in a trial of the OX40 agonist ivuxolimab. This clonotype was sampled from an adult with an advanced solid tumor such as melanoma, head and neck, liver or kidney cancer. In DNA form, the CDR3 reads TGTGCCACCAGCAGAGGCCTCCAGGGGAAAGGGTACGAGCAGTACGTC. Translation: CATSRGLQGKGYEQYV.